This TCR beta chain was sequenced in a study of T-cell reconstitution after alpha-beta-depleted transplantation in children. Study-level points and caveats: Some patients showed high day-60 TCRbeta diversity, which derived from surviving recipient T cells and thymic progenitors. Several hundred expanded graft clones reportedly supplied alpha-beta T cells about two months after transplant. Most T-cell counts and diversity one year after the transplant came from T cells that were newly produced.

Using unique molecular identifiers, the investigators prepared the TCRbeta library. MiXCR, run by TCRdb on the PCR reads, gives a single entry per CDR3 protein. Seen here are 900,000 or so distinct CDR3 sequences, 15% to 20% observed once, and the top ten hold roughly 5%. This clonotype appeared many times. Its antigen is not identified. The CDR3 sequence is 14 residues long. Germline loops: CDR1 SGHRS, CDR2 YFSETQ. Trimming cost V 3 bases and J 9 bases; bases outside gene matches: 5. This rearrangement joins TRBV5-1 to TRBJ2-1; 11 bases match TRBD2. This sequence originates from a male patient younger than 18 who had a stem cell transplant for acute lymphoblastic leukemia, so the T cells may come from the graft donor. Sequencing was performed on PBMCs, mostly from graft donor cells, taken 360 days after TCRalphabeta/CD19-depleted stem cell transplant. The CDR3 DNA follows: TGCGCCAGCAGCTCACTAGCGGGAGTGGGTGAGCAGTTCTTC. Translation: CASSSLAGVGEQFF.